This entry describes one T cell receptor beta chain. The antigen is undetermined. Method: immunoSEQ multiplex PCR; TCRdb's copy keeps in-frame clones and lacks some. The sample has 45,000 to 60,000 clones; 85% are singletons. These data originate in a study of PD-L1 blockade in urothelial cancer. Study-level information: Patients went on atezolizumab in the mid-2010s, receiving 1,200 mg intravenously every 3 weeks.

The V gene lost 3 bases and the J gene lost 8 bases, with 10 bases spanning the gap. Germline values: CDR1 LNHDA, CDR2 SQIVND (reference sequence). The CDR3 sequence is 12 residues long. Described time point: pretreatment peripheral blood. Study-level findings and limits: Below-median pretreatment blood TCR clonality was a predictor of better survival.

The TCR was taken from a man aged 65 to 85 with urothelial cancer. Source: PBMCs, taken around atezolizumab (anti-PD-L1) treatment. The chain is built from TRBV19 and TRBJ1-2; unclear D gene. DNA for the CDR3: TGTGCCAGTAGTATGGGCCCCTCCGGCTACACCTTC. Protein product: CASSMGPSGYTF.